Listed here are 29 T cell receptor beta chains from one sample, sequenced in a study of radiotherapy plus CTLA-4 blockade in lung cancer (dated by TCRdb to 2016 to 2018). The library was obtained by the immunoSEQ multiplex PCR assay. Entries here come from immuneACCESS through TCRdb and include only in-frame sequences with V and J called. Some clones fail to appear in such tables; in the studies checked, an unresolved V gene covers under half of the shortfall, and the cause of the remainder is unknown. Present in this sample are roughly 90,000 clones, around 72% of which were seen just once. The top ten hold about an eighth of the sample. Sample: peripheral blood, taken from a patient treated with radiotherapy plus ipilimumab. The receptors were sampled from a human donor with non-small cell lung cancer that progressed on radiotherapy plus ipilimumab.

The chain couples TRBV6-6 to TRBJ1-2, with D maybe TRBD1 (5 bases). Germline V gene lookup returns CDR1 MNHNY and CDR2 SVGAGI (reference sequence). There are 15 residues in the CDR3. V lost 0 bases and J 3 bases, leaving 11 bases between the germline ends. The CDR3 sequence is CASSYSQAGDYGYTF. In DNA form, the CDR3 reads TGTGCCAGCAGTTACTCACAGGCGGGGGACTATGGCTACACCTTC.

This clone was observed a few times. J is TRBJ2-5 and V is TRBV27, with D maybe TRBD1 (6 bases). This CDR3 spans 14 amino acids. Germline CDR1 MNHEY, CDR2 SMNVEV (reference sequence). V gave up 0 bases and J gave up 1 base, with 6 bases separating them. This CDR3 is CASSLSGGQETQYF. Here the CDR3 DNA reads TGTGCCAGCAGTTTATCAGGGGGCCAAGAGACCCAGTACTTC.

The V and J genes are TRBV6-5 and TRBJ2-3; the D gene is possibly TRBD1 (6 bases). V was clipped by 4 bases and J by 6 bases, with 11 bases between them. The CDR3 is 13 amino acids. Germline CDR1 and CDR2: MNHEY and SVGAGI. The CDR3 is CASSLGAADTQYF. DNA of the CDR3: TGTGCCAGCAGTTTGGGGGCCGCCGATACGCAGTATTTT.

The chain recombines TRBV5-1 with TRBJ2-6; D not certain. V was shortened by 2 bases and J by 4 bases, with 7 bases between the two germline ends. In germline, CDR1 is SGHRS, CDR2 YFSETQ. There are 14 residues in the CDR3. CDR3 nucleotides: TGCGCCAGCAGCTTTGGTTCCGGGGCCAACGTCCTGACTTTC. Encoded protein: CASSFGSGANVLTF.

This sequence joins TRBV4-1 and TRBJ2-7; 9 bases are a match to TRBD1. The junction had 6 bases not matched to a gene; V was cut back by 0 bases and J by 3 bases. The CDR3 length is 16 residues. The germline gives CDR1 MGHRA, CDR2 YSYEKL. The CDR3 nucleotides read TGCGCCAGCAGCCAAGATAGTACAGGGGGCATCTACGAGCAGTACTTC. Translation gives CASSQDSTGGIYEQYF.

The genes are TRBV28 and TRBJ2-5; D is uncertain. V was trimmed by 5 bases and J by 2 bases, leaving 12 bases between them. This CDR3 comprises 14 residues. The germline V gene encodes CDR1 MDHEN and CDR2 SYDVKM. CDR3 loop: CASSPFQPQETQYF. The DNA for the CDR3 is TGTGCCAGCAGTCCGTTCCAGCCTCAAGAGACCCAGTACTTC. The full variable domain, with the rest looked up from reference TRBV28 and TRBJ2-5, is DVKVTQSSRYLVKRTGEKVFLECVQDMDHENMFWYRQDPGLGLRLIYFSYDVKMKEKGDIPEGYSVSREKKERFSLILESASTNQTSMYLCASSPFQPQETQYFGPGTRLLVL.

The chain links TRBV29-1 to TRBJ2-1; TRBD2 aligns across 12 bases. CDR3 size: 14 residues. Germline CDR1 SQVTM, CDR2 ANQGSEA. V shed 8 bases, J shed 7 bases, and the junction held 9 bases outside the gene matches. In DNA form, the CDR3 reads TGCAGCATAACGGGGCTAGCGGGAGGGAATGAGCAGTTCTTC. This codes for CSITGLAGGNEQFF.

The chain links TRBV6-5 to TRBJ1-2; no reliable D call. Germline loops: CDR1 MNHEY, CDR2 SVGAGI. The CDR3 covers 12 residues. Trimming pared 6 bases from V and 2 bases from J, leaving 7 bases between. The CDR3, as DNA: TGTGCCAGCAGCGCTGGGAACTATGGCTACACCTTC. Its protein is CASSAGNYGYTF.

J is TRBJ1-5 and V is TRBV18; unclear D gene. The CDR3 runs to 15 residues. The germline V gene encodes CDR1 KGHSH and CDR2 LQKENI. The V and J ends lost 6 bases and 1 base respectively, with 13 bases between them. The CDR3 region is CASSNSGRSNQPQHF. The DNA for the CDR3 is TGTGCCAGCTCGAATTCGGGTCGGAGCAATCAGCCCCAGCATTTT.

This clone appeared a few times. This sequence joins TRBV5-1 and TRBJ2-1, with 7 bases fitting TRBD1. CDR3 length: 16 residues. CDR1 and CDR2 (germline): SGHRS, YFSETQ. The ends lost 6 bases at V and 2 bases at J; junction bases unmatched: 11. For the CDR3, the DNA is TGCGCCAGCACAAACCGGCCCAGGGGGACCTACAATGAGCAGTTCTTC. This gives the protein CASTNRPRGTYNEQFF. Drawing the rest from reference TRBV5-1 and TRBJ2-1, the complete variable domain is KAGVTQTPRYLIKTRGQQVTLSCSPISGHRSVSWYQQTPGQGLQFLFEYFSETQRNKGNFPGRFSGRQFSNSRSEMNVSTLELGDSALYLCASTNRPRGTYNEQFFGPGTRLTVL.

The V gene is TRBV5-6, the J gene TRBJ1-4; TRBD1 might be the D (6 bases). Germline V gene lookup returns CDR1 SGHDT and CDR2 YYEEEE. The length of the CDR3 is 18 residues. Trimming removed 3 bases from V and 2 bases from J, with 20 bases in between. The CDR3 region has the DNA TGTGCCAGCAGCTCACTCCACGGACAGACAGCGACTAATGAAAAACTGTTTTTT. This translates into CASSSLHGQTATNEKLFF.

V and J are TRBV5-1 and TRBJ2-4, with 7 bases aligning to TRBD1. This CDR3 contains 14 residues. V was pared by 4 bases and J by 5 bases, with 6 bases of the junction left unmatched. The germline CDR1 and CDR2 sequences are SGHRS and YFSETQ. The CDR3 here is CASSRGQAENIQYF. DNA for the CDR3: TGCGCCAGCAGCCGCGGACAGGCAGAAAACATTCAGTACTTC.

This rearrangement joins TRBV27 to TRBJ1-5; 9 nucleotides align to TRBD1. CDR1 MNHEY and CDR2 SMNVEV come from the germline V gene (reference sequence). Unmatched junction bases numbered 8, after V lost 6 bases and J lost 5 bases. This CDR3 has 15 residues. The CDR3 coding sequence is TGTGCCAGCAGGTCCGGGACAGGGATCGATCAGCCCCAGCATTTT. It is translated as CASRSGTGIDQPQHF.

The V and J genes are TRBV5-4 and TRBJ2-1; D uncertain. Trimming took 2 bases from V and 7 from J, leaving 4 bases between them. This CDR3 has 11 amino acids. The germline V gene encodes CDR1 SGHNT and CDR2 YYREEE (reference sequence). CDR3 residues: CASSLRNEQFF. CDR3 sequence (DNA): TGTGCCAGCAGCTTAAGGAATGAGCAGTTCTTC.

J is TRBJ1-1 and V is TRBV19; 10 nucleotides line up with TRBD1. The CDR3 is 15 amino acids. V lost 6 bases and J lost 3; bases outside the gene matches: 7. CDR1 is LNHDA and CDR2 is SQIVND in the germline V gene (reference sequence). The CDR3 nucleotides read TGTGCCAGTAGGTGGACAGGGGGATGGGACACTGAAGCTTTCTTT. It yields the protein CASRWTGGWDTEAFF.

This clone was seen only a few times. The J gene is TRBJ1-1, the V gene TRBV10-3; D gene unclear. V shed 4 bases and J shed 0 bases, with 6 bases lying between them. Germline values: CDR1 ENHRY, CDR2 SYGVKD. The CDR3 totals 13 residues. The CDR3 loop reads CAISGTVNTEAFF. The DNA for the CDR3 is TGTGCCATCAGTGGGACGGTGAACACTGAAGCTTTCTTT.

This chain joins TRBV7-8 and TRBJ2-1; TRBD2 matches at 7 bases. The V gene end was trimmed by 2 bases and the J gene end by 3 bases; junction bases not matched to a gene: 4. Germline-derived CDR1 and CDR2 are SGHVS and FQNEAQ. The CDR3 runs 15 residues. The CDR3 DNA reads TGTGCCAGCAGCTTATCGGGGGAGGGCTACAATGAGCAGTTCTTC. As protein: CASSLSGEGYNEQFF.

The chain couples TRBV5-1 to TRBJ1-2; the D is unclear. Trimming pared 0 bases from V and 1 base from J, leaving 10 bases between. The germline V gene has CDR1 SGHRS and CDR2 YFSETQ. This CDR3 region has 15 residues. CDR3 DNA: TGCGCCAGCAGCTTGGGAGGCCTAGATAACTATGGCTACACCTTC. It codes for CASSLGGLDNYGYTF. Full variable domain (outside the CDR3, taken from reference TRBV5-1 and TRBJ1-2): KAGVTQTPRYLIKTRGQQVTLSCSPISGHRSVSWYQQTPGQGLQFLFEYFSETQRNKGNFPGRFSGRQFSNSRSEMNVSTLELGDSALYLCASSLGGLDNYGYTFGSGTRLTVV.

The chain uses TRBV18 and TRBJ2-5; 10 bases line up with TRBD2. J lost 4 bases, V lost 3 bases, and 8 bases had no gene match. This CDR3 has 16 amino acids. The germline V gene encodes CDR1 KGHSH and CDR2 LQKENI. The CDR3 DNA follows: TGTGCCAGCTCACCGCCTAGCGGGGGTATGAGAGAGACCCAGTACTTC. Its protein product is CASSPPSGGMRETQYF. Filled out from reference TRBV18 and TRBJ2-5, the complete variable domain reads NAGVMQNPRHLVRRRGQEARLRCSPMKGHSHVYWYRQLPEEGLKFMVYLQKENIIDESGMPKERFSAEFPKEGPSILRIQQVVRGDSAAYFCASSPPSGGMRETQYFGPGTRLLVL.

V gene TRBV6-1 combines with J gene TRBJ2-2; the D gene is possibly TRBD2 (6 bases). The CDR3 runs 13 residues. The germline gives CDR1 MNHNS, CDR2 SASEGT. Trimming pared 7 bases from V and 7 bases from J, leaving 13 bases between. CDR3 sequence (DNA): TGTGCCAGCACCCAATCGGGGGTCGGGGAGCTGTTTTTT. It is translated as CASTQSGVGELFF.

This clone has only a few counts. The chain is built from TRBV6-5 and TRBJ1-2; TRBD1 aligns across 9 bases. The germline CDR1 and CDR2 sequences are MNHEY and SVGAGI. The J segment lost 2 bases and the V segment lost 6 bases, leaving 4 bases of the junction unmatched. The CDR3 has 14 residues. CDR3 protein: CASSSGQGNYGYTF. In DNA form, the CDR3 reads TGTGCCAGCAGCTCGGGACAGGGAAACTATGGCTACACCTTC.

The J gene is TRBJ2-7, the V gene TRBV5-1, with D perhaps being TRBD1 or TRBD2 (5 bases each). Germline V gene lookup returns CDR1 SGHRS and CDR2 YFSETQ. V dropped 4 bases and J dropped 3 bases, with 20 bases sitting between them. This CDR3 region has 16 residues. The CDR3 region is CASSETPGQSGYEQYF. The CDR3 DNA is TGCGCCAGCAGCGAAACCCCGGGGCAGAGTGGCTACGAGCAGTACTTC.

This clone was seen once. This chain joins TRBV25-1 and TRBJ1-4; tentative D call: TRBD1 (5 bases). Germline V gene sequence: CDR1 MGHDK, CDR2 SYGVNS. The CDR3 loop spans 16 amino acids. The ends were cut back, 3 bases at V and 2 bases at J, with 13 bases in the middle. CDR3 in amino acids: CASSDTRKGTNEKLFF. The CDR3 DNA is TGTGCCAGCAGTGACACCAGGAAGGGGACTAATGAAAAACTGTTTTTT.

This sequence joins TRBV5-1 and TRBJ2-2; 7 bases align to TRBD1. Germline CDR1 SGHRS, CDR2 YFSETQ. V was clipped by 0 bases and J by 2 bases; unmatched bases: 10. The length of the CDR3 is 18 residues. CDR3 loop: CASSLVPRTGFNTGELFF. Here the CDR3 DNA reads TGCGCCAGCAGCTTGGTTCCTCGGACAGGCTTCAACACCGGGGAGCTGTTTTTT.

This clone was detected a few times. The rearrangement links TRBV14 to TRBJ2-5; tentatively, D is TRBD1 (5 bases). The CDR3 is 15 residues long. Trimming took off 4 bases at V and 2 bases at J, with 14 bases between the two ends. Germline V gives CDR1 SGHDN, CDR2 FVKESK. CDR3 residues: CASSRGRANQETQYF. The CDR3 DNA follows: TGTGCCAGCAGCCGGGGCAGGGCGAATCAAGAGACCCAGTACTTC.

The J gene is TRBJ2-7, the V gene TRBV28, with a tentative D call TRBD1 (5 bases). The CDR3 sequence is 13 residues long. V was trimmed by 5 bases and J by 3 bases, leaving 11 bases between them. Germline-derived CDR1 and CDR2 are MDHEN and SYDVKM. The CDR3 nucleotides are TGTGCCAGCAGTCCGGCGACAGTCTACGAGCAGTACTTC. It specifies CASSPATVYEQYF.

A single count supports this clone. This chain links TRBV9 with TRBJ1-4, with D maybe TRBD1 (5 bases). Deletions cut 4 bases from V and 5 bases from J, with 15 bases between. The CDR3 contains 15 residues. In germline, CDR1 is SGDLS, CDR2 YYNGEE. The DNA for the CDR3 is TGTGCCAGCAGCCTAGAAGGGGCGGGGAATGAAAAACTGTTTTTT. This encodes CASSLEGAGNEKLFF.

This clone was detected once. The rearrangement uses TRBV4-2 and TRBJ2-2, with D maybe TRBD1 (6 bases). This CDR3 comprises 15 residues. CDR1 and CDR2 (germline): LGHNA, YNFKEQ. V shed 3 bases and J shed 5 bases, with 13 bases lying between them. The chain's CDR3 is CASSQVGTQTGELFF. CDR3 sequence (DNA): TGTGCCAGCAGCCAGGTCGGGACACAAACCGGGGAGCTGTTTTTT.

A remark on this clone: A read error is likely here: a far larger clone is one base away. The genes are TRBV4-2 and TRBJ1-2; D unclear. This CDR3 has 17 amino acids. The germline gives CDR1 LGHNA, CDR2 YNFKEQ. The V and J ends lost 2 bases and 3 bases respectively, with 19 bases between them. The CDR3 reads CASSQLTSAPVDYGYTF. CDR3 DNA sequence: TGTGCCAGCAGCCAACTTACCTCGGCCCCGGTGGACTATGGCTACACCTTC.